The TCR beta chain described here comes from a study of blood T cell repertoires in COVID-19. Study as a whole: The origin of the acute and convalescent COVID-19 samples was the United States, Italy and Spain. From T cells, B-cell-depleted T cells, or PBMCs came the material, which was cDNA or gDNA.

V gave up 3 bases and J gave up 3 bases, with 14 bases separating them. Per the germline V gene, CDR1 is LNHDA and CDR2 is SQIVND (reference sequence). The CDR3 is 16 amino acids. Authors' data handling: The authors estimated nucleated cell counts from reference gene primer amplification. The data were produced by immunoSEQ multiplex PCR, yet TCRdb's version contains in-frame clones alone and is incomplete. V and J calls plus clone size are reproduced from that table; the DNA served to infer D and trimming. The repertoire holds about 300,000 clones, with 84% as singletons. Followed longitudinally, the Seattle patients had been enrolled during active infection.

This TCR derives from a human donor with COVID-19, enrolled during active disease. The donor label of this sample is uncertain. The gene calls are TRBV19 and TRBJ2-2, with D possibly matching TRBD2 (7 bases). Sequencing was carried out using peripheral blood. The CDR3 loop is CASSILAGADTGELFF. In nucleotides, the CDR3 is TGTGCCAGTAGTATCCTGGCGGGGGCGGACACCGGGGAGCTGTTTTTT.